This TCR beta chain was sequenced in a study of cytomegalovirus exposure and HLA in healthy donors. Whole-study results and caveats: A later analysis, which compared TCR beta chains of equal frequency, found the HLA-associated ones more clonally expanded. The investigators catalogued about 170 TCR beta chains as cytomegalovirus-associated. TCR beta V segments were, for the most part, productive about 87% or about 30% of the time in an earlier analysis. It has been reported that TCR beta sequences accurately predicted the HLA-A and HLA-B alleles of most subjects.

The CDR3 loop spans 14 amino acids. CDR1 and CDR2 (germline): SGHTA, FQGTGA. The ends were cut back, 5 bases at V and 2 bases at J, with 11 bases in the middle. As concerns this clone: Antigen specificity is unknown. The sample carries other DNA sequences with the same CDR3.

The study ran its PCR with 60 Vbeta and 13 Jbeta primers. Generated by immunoSEQ multiplex PCR, the TCRdb table keeps only in-frame clones and is missing some. The profile shows approximately 150,000 clones, under 85% of them singletons. The clonotype comes from a woman younger than 45 in good health and CMV-seronegative. The sequencing sample was made of PBMCs. The V gene is TRBV7-3, the J gene TRBJ2-3, with D possibly being TRBD1 (6 bases). The CDR3 loop reads CASSPGQSTDTQYF. CDR3 coding DNA: TGTGCCAGCAGCCCCGGACAGTCCACAGATACGCAGTATTTT.